These T cell receptor beta chains were read from a single sample in a study of cytomegalovirus exposure and HLA in healthy donors. Clones were read by immunoSEQ multiplex PCR, and TCRdb kept only the in-frame ones, dropping some. Of 35,000 to 45,000 clones listed, 65% to 85% are singletons. The specimen sequenced was PBMCs. These receptors were taken from a woman aged 25-40 years in good health and CMV-seropositive. The CDR3 runs from the conserved cysteine through the conserved F or W. Fields, in order: D gene, J gene, clone size, V gene, CDR3 DNA, CDR3 protein. The D gene is left open where the match is weak. A clone size is listed for some rows: how often the clone was seen (once, few, many), or a class if it is expanded.

d_call: TRBD1; j_call: TRBJ1-5; clone_size: .; v_call: TRBV7-9; cdr3_nt: TGTGCCAGCAGCCTGGACAGGGAGGGAAATCAGCCCCAGCATTTT; cdr3_aa: CASSLDREGNQPQHF
d_call: .; j_call: TRBJ1-5; clone_size: .; v_call: TRBV4-1; cdr3_nt: TGCGCCAGCAGCCAAAGATGGGAGGGGGTTCAGCCCCAGCATTTT; cdr3_aa: CASSQRWEGVQPQHF
d_call: TRBD1; j_call: TRBJ2-7; clone_size: .; v_call: TRBV10-3; cdr3_nt: TGTGCCATCAGCTCCGGGACAGCCTCCTACGAGCAGTACTTC; cdr3_aa: CAISSGTASYEQYF
d_call: .; j_call: TRBJ1-5; clone_size: .; v_call: TRBV28; cdr3_nt: TGTGCCAGCAGTTCGCCATACAGGGAGAGCAATCAGCCCCAGCATTTT; cdr3_aa: CASSSPYRESNQPQHF
d_call: TRBD2; j_call: TRBJ2-7; clone_size: .; v_call: TRBV18; cdr3_nt: TGTGCCAGCTCACCTCCCGGACTAGCGGGGCCAGGAAGGCAGTACTTC; cdr3_aa: CASSPPGLAGPGRQYF
d_call: .; j_call: TRBJ1-2; clone_size: once; v_call: TRBV5-4; cdr3_nt: TGTGCCAGCAGTGGGGGGTTTGGCTATGGCTACACCTTC; cdr3_aa: CASSGGFGYGYTF
d_call: .; j_call: TRBJ2-1; clone_size: .; v_call: TRBV19; cdr3_nt: TGTGCCAGTAAGAAAGCTCAGGGTGCTTACGACAATGAGCAGTTCTTC; cdr3_aa: CASKKAQGAYDNEQFF
d_call: TRBD1; j_call: TRBJ2-7; clone_size: .; v_call: TRBV2; cdr3_nt: TGTGCCAGCAGGGAGGCGGGACAGGAGAGCGAGCAGTACTTC; cdr3_aa: CASREAGQESEQYF
d_call: TRBD2; j_call: TRBJ2-7; clone_size: few; v_call: TRBV19; cdr3_nt: TGTGCCAGTAGGCCACTAGCGGGGGATTCCTACGAGCAGTACTTC; cdr3_aa: CASRPLAGDSYEQYF
d_call: TRBD1; j_call: TRBJ1-1; clone_size: .; v_call: TRBV11-1; cdr3_nt: TGTGCCAGCACCCAGGGGGCGCGGACCACTGAAGCTTTCTTT; cdr3_aa: CASTQGARTTEAFF
d_call: TRBD2; j_call: TRBJ2-1; clone_size: few; v_call: TRBV10-3; cdr3_nt: TGTGCCATCAGTACGGGACTAGCGCCTGGACAGTTCTTC; cdr3_aa: CAISTGLAPGQFF
d_call: TRBD2; j_call: TRBJ2-3; clone_size: .; v_call: TRBV7-9; cdr3_nt: TGTGCCAGCAGCTTTGCGCGGGGGACCACAGATACGCAGTATTTT; cdr3_aa: CASSFARGTTDTQYF
d_call: TRBD2; j_call: TRBJ2-1; clone_size: .; v_call: TRBV4-1; cdr3_nt: TGCGCCAGCAGCCAAGACGGGACTAGCGGGTTGAATGAGCAGTTCTTC; cdr3_aa: CASSQDGTSGLNEQFF
d_call: .; j_call: TRBJ2-7; clone_size: once; v_call: TRBV6-5; cdr3_nt: TGTGCCAGCAGTTACTCGTACAGGGACTACGAGCAGTACTTC; cdr3_aa: CASSYSYRDYEQYF
d_call: .; j_call: TRBJ2-3; clone_size: few; v_call: TRBV6-5; cdr3_nt: TGTGCCAGCAAGGGGCGACGATCTAACACAGATACGCAGTATTTT; cdr3_aa: CASKGRRSNTDTQYF
d_call: .; j_call: TRBJ1-4; clone_size: .; v_call: TRBV18; cdr3_nt: TGTGCCAGCTCACCGGGAGGGACAACTAATGAAAAACTGTTTTTT; cdr3_aa: CASSPGGTTNEKLFF
d_call: TRBD2; j_call: TRBJ2-1; clone_size: .; v_call: TRBV28; cdr3_nt: TGTGCCAGCAAGTCTTCGAGCGGGAGGGTCTCCTACAATGAGCAGTTCTTC; cdr3_aa: CASKSSSGRVSYNEQFF
d_call: TRBD1; j_call: TRBJ1-1; clone_size: few; v_call: TRBV11-2; cdr3_nt: TGTGCCAGCAGCCCCCGGGACAGGGAGAACACTGAAGCTTTCTTT; cdr3_aa: CASSPRDRENTEAFF
d_call: TRBD1; j_call: TRBJ2-7; clone_size: .; v_call: TRBV7-9; cdr3_nt: TGTGCCAGCAGCTTAGGCCGGACAGGGAGGAACGAGCAGTACTTC; cdr3_aa: CASSLGRTGRNEQYF
d_call: .; j_call: TRBJ1-5; clone_size: .; v_call: TRBV18; cdr3_nt: TGTGCCAGCTCGGGTCGGAGTAGCAATCAGCCCCAGCATTTT; cdr3_aa: CASSGRSSNQPQHF
d_call: .; j_call: TRBJ2-7; clone_size: once; v_call: TRBV4-2; cdr3_nt: TGTGCCAGCAGCCAAGATCCCAGGGGCGAGCAGTACTTC; cdr3_aa: CASSQDPRGEQYF
d_call: TRBD1; j_call: TRBJ1-1; clone_size: .; v_call: TRBV7-8; cdr3_nt: TGTGCCAGCACAACCGCAGGACAGGGGGCTAGTAGGGCTTTCTTT; cdr3_aa: CASTTAGQGASRAFF
d_call: .; j_call: TRBJ2-3; clone_size: .; v_call: TRBV5-6; cdr3_nt: TGTGCCAGCAGCTATTCGGACAACCCCGCTTCCGCAGATACGCAGTATTTT; cdr3_aa: CASSYSDNPASADTQYF
d_call: TRBD1; j_call: TRBJ2-1; clone_size: .; v_call: TRBV29-1; cdr3_nt: TGCAGCGTTGACAATCTCGGACAGGGGAGGGAGCAGTTCTTC; cdr3_aa: CSVDNLGQGREQFF
d_call: .; j_call: TRBJ2-2; clone_size: .; v_call: TRBV19; cdr3_nt: TGTGCCAGTAGCCTACGAGGGGGGAACACCGGGGAGCTGTTTTTT; cdr3_aa: CASSLRGGNTGELFF
d_call: .; j_call: TRBJ1-2; clone_size: .; v_call: TRBV6-4; cdr3_nt: TGTGCCAGCAGTCCACAGGGTAGGGTCGGCTATGGCTACACCTTC; cdr3_aa: CASSPQGRVGYGYTF
d_call: .; j_call: TRBJ2-1; clone_size: few; v_call: TRBV29-1; cdr3_nt: TGCAGCGTTGCTCCAGGGGTTAGCACGCAGTTCTTC; cdr3_aa: CSVAPGVSTQFF
d_call: .; j_call: TRBJ2-5; clone_size: .; v_call: TRBV25-1; cdr3_nt: TGTGCCAGCAGAAGGAGGGGTGCGGCGGAGACCCAGTACTTC; cdr3_aa: CASRRRGAAETQYF
d_call: .; j_call: TRBJ1-1; clone_size: .; v_call: TRBV9; cdr3_nt: TGTGCCAGCAGCGTAGCCGGGTATACTGAAGCTTTCTTT; cdr3_aa: CASSVAGYTEAFF
d_call: TRBD1; j_call: TRBJ1-2; clone_size: .; v_call: TRBV27; cdr3_nt: TGTGCCAGCAGTACGTTGCCCGGGACAGGGGAGGGTGGCTACACCTTC; cdr3_aa: CASSTLPGTGEGGYTF
d_call: TRBD1; j_call: TRBJ1-6; clone_size: .; v_call: TRBV6-1; cdr3_nt: TGTGCCAGCAGTGAAGGGACAGGTGATAATTCACCCCTCCACTTT; cdr3_aa: CASSEGTGDNSPLHF
d_call: TRBD1; j_call: TRBJ1-5; clone_size: .; v_call: TRBV18; cdr3_nt: TGTGCCAGCTCACAATACTCCGGGACAGCCCTCAATCAGCCCCAGCATTTT; cdr3_aa: CASSQYSGTALNQPQHF
d_call: TRBD2; j_call: TRBJ2-5; clone_size: .; v_call: TRBV2; cdr3_nt: TGTGCCCGCAGTAAGCGGGGGGTCGAGAGAAGGGAGACCCAGTACTTC; cdr3_aa: CARSKRGVERRETQYF
d_call: .; j_call: TRBJ1-4; clone_size: .; v_call: TRBV5-6; cdr3_nt: TGTGCCAGCAGCCGTGACAGTAATGAAAAACTGTTTTTT; cdr3_aa: CASSRDSNEKLFF
d_call: TRBD1; j_call: TRBJ1-1; clone_size: .; v_call: TRBV5-8; cdr3_nt: TGTGCCAGCAGCGTAACAGGGGTACCTGAAAACACTGAAGCTTTCTTT; cdr3_aa: CASSVTGVPENTEAFF
d_call: TRBD2; j_call: TRBJ2-1; clone_size: .; v_call: TRBV6-5; cdr3_nt: TGTGCCAGCAGTTCAACCGGGACTAGCGGGAATGAGCAGTTCTTC; cdr3_aa: CASSSTGTSGNEQFF
d_call: TRBD1; j_call: TRBJ1-1; clone_size: .; v_call: TRBV2; cdr3_nt: TGTGCCAGCAACAGGGACAGGGCTTCCACTGAAGCTTTCTTT; cdr3_aa: CASNRDRASTEAFF
d_call: TRBD2; j_call: TRBJ2-3; clone_size: .; v_call: TRBV29-1; cdr3_nt: TGCAGCGGAGGGGCGGGGGAGCTCACAGATACGCAGTATTTT; cdr3_aa: CSGGAGELTDTQYF
d_call: .; j_call: TRBJ2-7; clone_size: .; v_call: TRBV29-1; cdr3_nt: TGCAGCGCGCAAGTAGGGAGTTCCTACGAGCAGTACTTC; cdr3_aa: CSAQVGSSYEQYF
d_call: TRBD2; j_call: TRBJ2-1; clone_size: .; v_call: TRBV7-2; cdr3_nt: TGTGCCAGCAGCTACGGACTAGCGGGGGCCAATGAGCAGTTCTTC; cdr3_aa: CASSYGLAGANEQFF